A selection of T cell receptor beta chains follows, all from one sample in a study of blood T cells in healthy people across ages. TCRdb independently ran MiXCR on the 5' RACE reads; one entry per CDR3 protein. The data show over 1,300,000 distinct CDR3 sequences, 55% to 75% seen once. The sequenced material came from blood. These receptors all stem from a man between 18 and 35 years old in good health. Both conserved end residues are part of each CDR3. D genes are given only for firm matches. Not all rows give a size; the values are once, few, many and, for expanded clones, a class.

V	D	J	size	CDR3	DNA
TRBV12-3/TRBV12-4	NA	TRBJ2-3	NA	CASRNQGLTDTQYF	TGTGCCAGCAGGAATCAGGGGCTCACAGATACGCAGTATTTT
TRBV25-1	TRBD1	TRBJ2-5	few	CASRRDRGETQYF	TGTGCCAGCAGGAGGGACAGGGGAGAGACCCAGTACTTC
TRBV29-1	NA	TRBJ2-1	NA	CSVEDRSERRYNEQFF	TGCAGCGTTGAAGATAGGAGCGAGCGGAGGTACAATGAGCAGTTCTTC
TRBV20-1	TRBD2	TRBJ2-5	NA	CSALGGLETQYF	TGCAGTGCGCTGGGGGGGTTGGAGACCCAGTACTTC
TRBV6-6	NA	TRBJ2-2	NA	CASSYGGVKTGELFF	TGTGCCAGCAGTTACGGGGGCGTAAAGACCGGGGAGCTGTTTTTT
TRBV4-1	NA	TRBJ1-6	few	CASSQGGGTDNSPLHF	TGCGCCAGCAGCCAAGGGGGAGGCACCGATAATTCACCCCTCCACTTT
TRBV4-2	TRBD2	TRBJ2-3	few	CASSPVSGASTDTQYF	TGTGCCAGCAGCCCAGTTAGCGGGGCGAGCACAGATACGCAGTATTTT
TRBV6-6	NA	TRBJ2-7	few	CASSYGYRGILIEQYF	TGTGCCAGCAGTTACGGGTATAGGGGAATATTGATCGAGCAGTACTTC
TRBV6-1	NA	TRBJ2-7	NA	CASTPGQGRASSYEQYF	TGTGCCAGCACTCCGGGACAAGGAAGAGCTAGCTCCTACGAGCAGTACTTC
TRBV20-1	NA	TRBJ2-5	few	CSARWDLETQYF	TGCAGTGCTAGATGGGACTTAGAGACCCAGTACTTC
TRBV20-1	TRBD2	TRBJ2-5	few	CSAPLAGGGYKETQYF	TGCAGTGCTCCTCTAGCGGGAGGGGGGTATAAAGAGACCCAGTACTTC
TRBV5-1	NA	TRBJ1-1	NA	CASSWTEGSTEAFF	TGCGCCAGCAGCTGGACAGAAGGCAGCACTGAAGCTTTCTTT
TRBV29-1	NA	TRBJ2-1	NA	CSVILPGNEQFF	TGCAGCGTCATCCTGCCCGGCAATGAGCAGTTCTTC
TRBV15	NA	TRBJ2-7	NA	CAATQGKDEQYF	TGTGCCGCCACGCAGGGTAAGGACGAGCAGTACTTC
TRBV6-5	NA	TRBJ2-4	NA	CASSGHLAKNIQYF	TGTGCCAGCAGTGGACACTTAGCCAAAAACATTCAGTACTTC
TRBV27	NA	TRBJ1-6	NA	CASTSDGGSYNSPLHF	TGTGCCAGCACTTCCGACGGGGGTTCCTATAATTCACCCCTCCACTTT
TRBV5-1	NA	TRBJ1-1	NA	CASSPLDRRTTEAFF	TGCGCCAGCAGCCCTCTGGATCGGCGGACCACTGAAGCTTTCTTT
TRBV20-1	NA	TRBJ2-5	NA	CSVGVGATQYF	TGCAGTGTGGGCGTGGGGGCGACCCAGTACTTC
TRBV6-2/TRBV6-3	TRBD1	TRBJ1-5	NA	CASSPWGQRTQPQHF	TGTGCCAGCAGCCCTTGGGGACAGCGAACACAGCCCCAGCATTTT
TRBV29-1	NA	TRBJ1-1	few	CSVGEHPNTEAFF	TGCAGCGTTGGGGAACATCCGAACACTGAAGCTTTCTTT
TRBV27	TRBD1	TRBJ2-3	NA	CASSPTGTGLLKYF	TGTGCCAGCAGTCCTACGGGGACAGGGCTCTTAAAGTATTTT
TRBV29-1	NA	TRBJ1-2	NA	CSVGDTPNYGYTF	TGCAGCGTTGGTGACACCCCTAACTATGGCTACACCTTC
TRBV10-3	TRBD2	TRBJ2-2	few	CAISESSLAGTGELFF	TGTGCCATCAGTGAGTCGTCGCTAGCGGGCACCGGGGAGCTGTTTTTT
TRBV10-3	TRBD2	TRBJ2-6	NA	CAIHPGGNGANVLTF	TGTGCCATCCACCCGGGGGGGAACGGGGCCAACGTCCTGACTTTC
TRBV4-1	TRBD2	TRBJ2-7	NA	CASSQDLAGAYEQYF	TGCGCCAGCAGCCAAGATCTAGCGGGAGCCTACGAGCAGTACTTC
TRBV29-1	NA	TRBJ2-3	NA	CSVEVSPSVTQYF	TGCAGCGTTGAAGTCTCCCCGTCAGTTACGCAGTATTTT
TRBV29-1	NA	TRBJ2-5	few	CSVEDDRAGGRETQYF	TGCAGCGTTGAAGACGACAGGGCGGGGGGCAGAGAGACCCAGTACTTC
TRBV25-1	TRBD1	TRBJ1-1	NA	CASSGGTGEGTEAFF	TGTGCCAGCAGTGGGGGGACAGGGGAAGGCACTGAAGCTTTCTTT
TRBV11-2	TRBD1	TRBJ2-3	NA	CASSLTGTGSTDTQYF	TGTGCCAGCAGCCTCACCGGGACAGGGAGCACAGATACGCAGTATTTT
TRBV2	NA	TRBJ1-2	NA	CASSADRPANYGYTF	TGTGCCAGCAGTGCCGACAGACCGGCAAACTATGGCTACACCTTC
TRBV29-1	TRBD1	TRBJ1-1	NA	CSVVGTGGFLSTEAFF	TGCAGCGTTGTAGGGACAGGGGGCTTCTTAAGCACTGAAGCTTTCTTT
TRBV28	TRBD2	TRBJ2-7	few	CASSSSPGLGSSSYEQYF	TGTGCCAGCAGTTCTTCTCCGGGACTAGGATCCTCCTCCTACGAGCAGTACTTC
TRBV4-2	TRBD1	TRBJ2-7	NA	CASSQEGTGGEQYF	TGTGCCAGCAGCCAAGAAGGGACAGGGGGTGAGCAGTACTTC
TRBV6-1	NA	TRBJ2-7	NA	CASSDAGSSYEQYF	TGTGCCAGCAGTGACGCCGGGAGCTCCTACGAGCAGTACTTC
TRBV14	NA	TRBJ2-7	NA	CASSQVSDQKRYEQYF	TGTGCCAGCAGCCAAGTGTCGGATCAGAAACGCTACGAGCAGTACTTC
TRBV3-1	TRBD2	TRBJ2-1	NA	CASSQEEGTRLSNEQFF	TGTGCCAGCAGCCAAGAAGAGGGGACTAGACTCTCAAATGAGCAGTTCTTC
TRBV10-3	NA	TRBJ2-7	NA	CATIRTDSSYEQYF	TGTGCCACGATACGGACGGACAGCTCCTACGAGCAGTACTTC
TRBV20-1	NA	TRBJ1-2	NA	CSGVSNYGYTF	TGCAGTGGGGTGTCTAACTATGGCTACACCTTC
TRBV28	NA	TRBJ2-1	NA	CASSLGSYIEQFF	TGTGCCAGCAGTTTGGGGTCCTATATCGAGCAGTTCTTC
TRBV6-5	TRBD1	TRBJ2-7	once	CASSISPGQSHEQYF	TGTGCCAGCAGTATTTCCCCGGGACAGTCCCACGAGCAGTACTTC
TRBV20-1	NA	TRBJ2-3	few	CSAERLESDTQYF	TGCAGTGCCGAACGACTAGAGTCGGATACGCAGTATTTT
TRBV20-1	NA	TRBJ1-1	few	CSARGVFPTEAFF	TGCAGTGCTAGAGGGGTATTTCCCACTGAAGCTTTCTTT
TRBV7-6	NA	TRBJ2-7	NA	CASSPSTATYEQYF	TGTGCCAGCAGCCCCTCTACAGCGACCTACGAGCAGTACTTC
TRBV20-1	NA	TRBJ2-5	NA	CSARPGGATYQETQYF	TGCAGTGCTCGCCCGGGGGGCGCCACGTACCAAGAGACCCAGTACTTC
TRBV6-2/TRBV6-3	NA	TRBJ2-1	NA	CASSSLSNEQFF	TGTGCCAGCAGTTCTCTCAGCAATGAGCAGTTCTTC
TRBV2	NA	TRBJ2-7	NA	CASSEGGTGIWSEQYF	TGTGCCAGCAGTGAAGGTGGTACCGGGATTTGGTCCGAGCAGTACTTC
TRBV7-2	NA	TRBJ1-1	NA	CASSLRFEAFF	TGTGCCAGCAGCTTACGGTTTGAAGCTTTCTTT
TRBV6-6	TRBD2	TRBJ2-1	NA	CASRLLAGATNEQFF	TGTGCCAGCAGGCTACTAGCGGGAGCCACCAATGAGCAGTTCTTC
TRBV7-8	NA	TRBJ2-5	NA	CASSSHAGNQETQYF	TGTGCCAGCAGCTCCCATGCCGGTAACCAAGAGACCCAGTACTTC
TRBV5-1	NA	TRBJ1-5	NA	CASNKTGLGNQPQHF	TGCGCCAGCAACAAAACAGGTTTGGGCAATCAGCCCCAGCATTTT
TRBV2	NA	TRBJ1-5	NA	CASTTGFGNQPQHF	TGTGCCAGCACAACAGGGTTTGGCAATCAGCCCCAGCATTTT
TRBV7-9	TRBD1	TRBJ2-1	NA	CASSLDRAPYNEQFF	TGTGCCAGCAGCTTGGACAGGGCTCCCTACAATGAGCAGTTCTTC
TRBV20-1	NA	TRBJ1-2	NA	CSAFDELYGYTF	TGCAGTGCTTTTGACGAACTCTATGGCTACACCTTC
TRBV7-6	NA	TRBJ2-7	few	CASSFTVDPYEQYF	TGTGCCAGCAGCTTCACAGTAGATCCCTACGAGCAGTACTTC
TRBV4-3	NA	TRBJ2-2	NA	CASSQGKGELFF	TGCGCCAGCAGCCAAGGGAAAGGGGAGCTGTTTTTT
TRBV10-3	NA	TRBJ2-7	NA	CAIRGSAYEQYF	TGTGCCATCAGAGGTAGTGCCTACGAGCAGTACTTC
TRBV20-1	NA	TRBJ1-5	NA	CSASRGQGCMGNQPQHF	TGCAGTGCTTCCCGTGGTCAGGGATGTATGGGCAATCAGCCCCAGCATTTT